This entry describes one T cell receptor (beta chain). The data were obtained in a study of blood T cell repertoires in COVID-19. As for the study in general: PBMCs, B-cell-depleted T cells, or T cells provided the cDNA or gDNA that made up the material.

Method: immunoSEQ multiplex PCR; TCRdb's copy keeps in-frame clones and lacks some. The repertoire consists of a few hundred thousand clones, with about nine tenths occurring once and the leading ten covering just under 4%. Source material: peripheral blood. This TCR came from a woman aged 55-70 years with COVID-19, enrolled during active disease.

The CDR3 DNA reads TGCGCCAGCAGCTTTTCGACTAGCGGGGGGATTAATGAGCAGTTCTTC. Translated, it gives CASSFSTSGGINEQFF. This rearrangement joins TRBV5-1 to TRBJ2-1; 13 bases are shared with TRBD2. The germline V gene encodes CDR1 SGHRS and CDR2 YFSETQ. The V gene end was trimmed by 2 bases and the J gene end by 7 bases; junction bases not matched to a gene: 6. This CDR3 comprises 16 residues.